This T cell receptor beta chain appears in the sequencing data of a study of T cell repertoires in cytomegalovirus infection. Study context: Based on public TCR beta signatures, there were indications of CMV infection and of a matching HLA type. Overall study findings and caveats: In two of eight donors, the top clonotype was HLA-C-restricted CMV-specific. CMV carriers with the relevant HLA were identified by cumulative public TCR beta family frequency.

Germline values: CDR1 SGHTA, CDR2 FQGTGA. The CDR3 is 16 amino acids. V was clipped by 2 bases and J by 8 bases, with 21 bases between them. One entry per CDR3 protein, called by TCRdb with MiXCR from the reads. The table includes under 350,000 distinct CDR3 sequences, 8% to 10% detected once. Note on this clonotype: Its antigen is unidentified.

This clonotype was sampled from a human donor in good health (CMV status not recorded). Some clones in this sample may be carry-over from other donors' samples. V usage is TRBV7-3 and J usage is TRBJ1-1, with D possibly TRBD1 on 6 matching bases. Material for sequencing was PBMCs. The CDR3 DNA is TGTGCCAGCAGCTTATCAGGGGCCGGGGGGGCTTCCGAAGCTTTCTTT. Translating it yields CASSLSGAGGASEAFF.